This T cell receptor beta chain emerged from a study of T cells in Graves' hyperthyroidism and ophthalmopathy. Study observations and caveats: A 13 V-J model separated ophthalmopathy from stable hyperthyroidism.

With 3 bases clipped from V and 3 bases from J, the junction kept 5 bases outside the gene matches. This CDR3 comprises 15 residues. Amplification yielded TCR beta CDR3 regions, with RNA transcripts as the source. Initially, a first-round RT-PCR of the TCR CDR3 employed the HTBI primer set. TCRdb re-derived calls from the multiplex PCR reads in MiXCR, one entry per CDR3 protein. Here the sample spans around 800,000 distinct CDR3 sequences, 35% to 45% being singletons. This clonotype occurred many times. Its antigen is not identified. The source of this sequence is a man aged 18 to 29 with Graves' hyperthyroidism. This rearrangement joins TRBV12-3 or TRBV12-4 to TRBJ1-5; 7 bases map to TRBD1. Input material: blood. CDR3 protein: CASSFGDRVNQPQHF. The CDR3, as DNA: TGTGCCAGCAGTTTCGGGGACAGAGTCAATCAGCCCCAGCATTTT.